The rows below give T cell receptor beta chains drawn from one sample of a study of CD8 T cells in Susac syndrome. MiXCR, applied by TCRdb to the immunoSEQ multiplex PCR reads, yields one record per CDR3 protein. The sample gives some 450,000 distinct CDR3 sequences, approximately 85% of which show up once; roughly 0.1% is in the top ten. Sequenced sample: CD8+ T cells from PBMCs. These receptors originate from a human donor with multiple sclerosis. Both conserved end residues are part of each CDR3. The D gene is left open where the match is weak. Clone size is stated in some rows and not others, as once, few, many or a class when expanded.

CDR3 length	J gene	V gene	D gene	clone size	CDR3 DNA	CDR3 protein
15	TRBJ2-3	TRBV28	-	-	TGTGCCAGCAGTTTGCGCGCTGGGGGCACAGATACGCAGTATTTT	CASSLRAGGTDTQYF
19	TRBJ2-1	TRBV7-9	TRBD2	-	TGTGCCAGCAGCCGAAAACTAAACTTAGCGGGAGGGTACCAGAATGAGCAGTTCTTC	CASSRKLNLAGGYQNEQFF
14	TRBJ2-7	TRBV11-2	-	-	TGTGCCAGCAGCTTACCCGGCAGGCCCTACGAGCAGTACTTC	CASSLPGRPYEQYF
13	TRBJ2-7	TRBV25-1	-	-	TGTGCTTCGGAGGACTCGGCCCTGGGCGAGCAGTACTTC	CASEDSALGEQYF
18	TRBJ2-1	TRBV4-1	TRBD2	-	TGCGCCAGCAGCCAAGATAGCCCAAGACTAGCGGGATTCTTTGAGCAGTTCTTC	CASSQDSPRLAGFFEQFF
14	TRBJ2-1	TRBV11-2	-	-	TGTGCCAGCACCCCCCTGGGCTCCTACAATGAGCAGTTCTTC	CASTPLGSYNEQFF
20	TRBJ2-1	TRBV28	TRBD2	once	TGTGCCAGCAGTTGGGAGTGGGTAAGCGGGAGGGCCTCAACCTACAATGAGCAGTTCTTC	CASSWEWVSGRASTYNEQFF
13	TRBJ2-2	TRBV28	-	few	TGTGCCAGCCCGGACAGATACACCGGGGAGCTGTTTTTT	CASPDRYTGELFF
13	TRBJ1-4	TRBV20-1	-	-	TGCAGTGCTAGAGACTGGGAGTATGAAAAACTGTTTTTT	CSARDWEYEKLFF
15	TRBJ1-5	TRBV10-3	-	-	TGTGCCATCAGTGGGGGGACTGCCCGCAATCAGCCCCAGCATTTT	CAISGGTARNQPQHF
15	TRBJ2-7	TRBV6-5	TRBD1	-	TGTGCCAGCAGTCCTGCCGGGACAGGTGGTTTCGGGCAGTACTTC	CASSPAGTGGFGQYF
14	TRBJ1-1	TRBV30	-	-	TGTGCCTGGAGTGGGGGATTAGGGGGCACTGAAGCTTTCTTT	CAWSGGLGGTEAFF
15	TRBJ2-1	TRBV6-5	-	-	TGTGCCAGCAGTTACTCCTTCGTGGGGGACAATGAGCAGTTCTTC	CASSYSFVGDNEQFF
19	TRBJ2-4	TRBV6-2/TRBV6-3	TRBD2	-	TGTGCCAGCAGTTACGAGCTAGCGGGAGGACACGGAGCCAAAAACATTCAGTACTTC	CASSYELAGGHGAKNIQYF
17	TRBJ2-4	TRBV20-1	TRBD2	-	TGCAGTGCTAGACGTCTAGCGGGAGGGAGAGACAAAAACATTCAGTACTTC	CSARRLAGGRDKNIQYF
17	TRBJ2-5	TRBV4-1	TRBD2	once	TGCGCCAGCAGCCAAGATGCGGTCAGCGGGGATTGGGAGACCCAGTACTTC	CASSQDAVSGDWETQYF
15	TRBJ1-4	TRBV4-1	-	-	TGCGCCAGCAGCCAAGTTCAGGGAACTAATGAAAAACTGTTTTTT	CASSQVQGTNEKLFF
18	TRBJ2-7	TRBV4-1	-	-	TGCGCCAGCAGCCAAGATTGGTCAACCGCCGGGAGATCCTACGAGCAGTACTTC	CASSQDWSTAGRSYEQYF
16	TRBJ2-1	TRBV6-5	TRBD1	few	TGTGCCAGCAGTTACCAACCGGGACAGGGGCTCGGTGAGCAGTTCTTC	CASSYQPGQGLGEQFF
17	TRBJ1-3	TRBV20-1	-	-	TGCAGTGCTAGACTTATCGAACTCCCGAGCTCTGGAAACACCATATATTTT	CSARLIELPSSGNTIYF
13	TRBJ1-5	TRBV6-2/TRBV6-3	-	-	TGTGCCACCTCAGACAGGAGGGAACAGCCCCAGCATTTT	CATSDRREQPQHF
14	TRBJ1-1	TRBV28	-	-	TGTGCCAGCATAACAGGCAGACTGAACACTGAAGCTTTCTTT	CASITGRLNTEAFF
14	TRBJ2-3	TRBV20-1	-	-	TGCAGTGTCCCGCCCGGGAGAAGCACAGATACGCAGTATTTT	CSVPPGRSTDTQYF
14	TRBJ1-1	TRBV6-2/TRBV6-3	-	-	TGTGCCAGCAGTTACGGCAGCATGAGCACTGAAGCTTTCTTT	CASSYGSMSTEAFF
15	TRBJ2-7	TRBV19	TRBD1	-	TGTGCCAGTAGTCCACGGGACAGGGGGCACCACGAGCAGTACTTC	CASSPRDRGHHEQYF
17	TRBJ2-1	TRBV19	TRBD2	-	TGTGCCAGCCATTACGGTCCCGGGACTAGCAGTCGCAATGAGCAGTTCTTC	CASHYGPGTSSRNEQFF
10	TRBJ2-7	TRBV5-6	-	-	TGTGCCAGCAGGGGATCCCGGGACTACTTC	CASRGSRDYF
14	TRBJ1-2	TRBV30	TRBD1	-	TGTGCCTGGATTATACCGGGGACAGGATATGGCTACACCTTC	CAWIIPGTGYGYTF
16	TRBJ2-7	TRBV20-1	TRBD2	-	TGCAGTGCTAGAGCCTTGCTAAGCGGGGACTCCTACGAGCAGTACTTC	CSARALLSGDSYEQYF
15	TRBJ2-2	TRBV28	-	once	TGTGCCAGCAGTTCCGATAAACAGGCCACCGGGGAGCTGTTTTTT	CASSSDKQATGELFF
16	TRBJ2-2	TRBV11-3	-	-	TGTGCCAGCAGCTTAGGGCCTAGCGCGAACACCGGGGAGCTGTTTTTT	CASSLGPSANTGELFF
15	TRBJ2-6	TRBV6-1	-	few	TGTGCCAGCAGTGTAGAGACCTCTGGGGCCAACGTCCTGACTTTC	CASSVETSGANVLTF
13	TRBJ1-2	TRBV6-2/TRBV6-3	-	-	TGTGCCAGCAGTTACTACTCTAACTATGGCTACACCTTC	CASSYYSNYGYTF
17	TRBJ1-5	TRBV4-1	-	once	TGCGCCAGCAGCCCTCAACCCCCGACAGGAGACAATCAGCCCCAGCATTTT	CASSPQPPTGDNQPQHF
15	TRBJ1-1	TRBV19	TRBD1	-	TGTGCCAGTAGGCATCGACAGGGGAAGAACACTGAAGCTTTCTTT	CASRHRQGKNTEAFF
12	TRBJ2-1	TRBV28	-	-	TGTGCCAGCAGAAACAGGGCCCATGAGCAGTTCTTC	CASRNRAHEQFF
14	TRBJ2-7	TRBV27	-	-	TGTGCCAGCAGTTTAGTTGCAGGATCAAGAGAGCAGTACTTC	CASSLVAGSREQYF
13	TRBJ2-7	TRBV30	TRBD1	-	TGTGCCTGGGCCCCTCAGGGACAGTACGAGCAGTACTTC	CAWAPQGQYEQYF
15	TRBJ2-3	TRBV30	-	-	TGTGCCTGGACCCTTATCCGGGGGAACACAGATACGCAGTATTTT	CAWTLIRGNTDTQYF
14	TRBJ2-7	TRBV5-8	-	-	TGTGCCAGCAGCCCACGGGACACCCCCTACGAGCAGTACTTC	CASSPRDTPYEQYF
16	TRBJ1-1	TRBV19	-	-	TGTGCCAGTAGTATAGGTGGAGGACAGACAGTCACTGAAGCTTTCTTT	CASSIGGGQTVTEAFF
17	TRBJ2-7	TRBV11-2	-	-	TGTGCCAGCAGCGGAATTACAGGGCCACCAAGCTCCTACGAGCAGTACTTC	CASSGITGPPSSYEQYF
12	TRBJ2-2	TRBV11-3	-	-	TGTGCCAGCAGCACCAGTCTCGGGGAGCTGTTTTTT	CASSTSLGELFF
14	TRBJ2-1	TRBV27	-	-	TGTGCCAGCAGTTGGGGTGGGACTCACAATGAGCAGTTCTTC	CASSWGGTHNEQFF
15	TRBJ2-6	TRBV10-3	-	once	TGTGCCATCAGCCCCGATCTCGCTGGGGCCAACGTCCTGACTTTC	CAISPDLAGANVLTF
17	TRBJ2-5	TRBV10-3	TRBD1	once	TGTGCCATCAGTGAACAATTCCCCGGGACAGACCAGGAGACCCAGTACTTC	CAISEQFPGTDQETQYF